The rows below give T cell receptor beta chains drawn from one sample of a study of T cells expressing NK-cell markers. TCRdb derives one entry per CDR3 protein from the 5' RACE reads, leaving out DNA. The sample totals more than 90,000 distinct CDR3 sequences. Source material: blood T cells: a sorted CD56 or NKG2C T cell subset, CD4+ or CD8+ T cells, or bulk PBMC T cells (not recorded which). The origin of the receptors is a woman aged 18-70 years in good health. CDR3s include the opening cysteine and the closing phenylalanine or tryptophan.

cdr3_aa: CSVEGQAGRATYNEQFF
v_call: TRBV29-1
j_call: TRBJ2-1
cdr3_length: 17

cdr3_aa: CSADRDLSSYEQYF
v_call: TRBV20-1
j_call: TRBJ2-7
cdr3_length: 14

cdr3_aa: CASSQEVLGFGETQYF
v_call: TRBV4-3
j_call: TRBJ2-5
cdr3_length: 16

cdr3_aa: CASSFVTSSPDTQYF
v_call: TRBV12-3/TRBV12-4
j_call: TRBJ2-3
cdr3_length: 15

cdr3_aa: CASSEPPRYEQFF
v_call: TRBV6-1
j_call: TRBJ2-1
cdr3_length: 13

cdr3_aa: CASSFRTAYNEQFF
v_call: TRBV11-2
j_call: TRBJ2-1
cdr3_length: 14

cdr3_aa: CASSKNGVPVLAKNIQYF
v_call: TRBV6-1
j_call: TRBJ2-4
cdr3_length: 18

cdr3_aa: CSTASGPAAYEQYF
v_call: TRBV29-1
j_call: TRBJ2-7
cdr3_length: 14

cdr3_aa: CASSGVQGHEQFF
v_call: TRBV9
j_call: TRBJ2-1
cdr3_length: 13

cdr3_aa: CASSSLTGFLYEQYF
v_call: TRBV28
j_call: TRBJ2-7
cdr3_length: 15

cdr3_aa: CASSVGWDEQFF
v_call: TRBV12-3/TRBV12-4
j_call: TRBJ2-1
cdr3_length: 12

cdr3_aa: CASSYTGGAGYGYTF
v_call: TRBV28
j_call: TRBJ1-2
cdr3_length: 15

cdr3_aa: CSGLDGSAVYGYTF
v_call: TRBV29-1
j_call: TRBJ1-2
cdr3_length: 14

cdr3_aa: CSVFRTVTGELFF
v_call: TRBV29-1
j_call: TRBJ2-2
cdr3_length: 13

cdr3_aa: CSVETSGIGTDTQYF
v_call: TRBV29-1
j_call: TRBJ2-3
cdr3_length: 15

cdr3_aa: CASSLWVQNYEQYF
v_call: TRBV7-2
j_call: TRBJ2-7
cdr3_length: 14

cdr3_aa: CASSLGGLADLSYNEQFF
v_call: TRBV5-5
j_call: TRBJ2-1
cdr3_length: 18

cdr3_aa: CASSPTVNQPQHF
v_call: TRBV6-1
j_call: TRBJ1-5
cdr3_length: 13

cdr3_aa: CASSPDINRSYEQYF
v_call: TRBV12-3/TRBV12-4
j_call: TRBJ2-7
cdr3_length: 15

cdr3_aa: CAWAETGLPSSYNEQFF
v_call: TRBV30
j_call: TRBJ2-1
cdr3_length: 17

cdr3_aa: CASSDGKEGNSPLHF
v_call: TRBV6-4
j_call: TRBJ1-6
cdr3_length: 15

cdr3_aa: CASSSLPPGGEAFF
v_call: TRBV12-3/TRBV12-4
j_call: TRBJ1-1
cdr3_length: 14

cdr3_aa: CASSHGTYGYTF
v_call: TRBV12-3/TRBV12-4
j_call: TRBJ1-2
cdr3_length: 12

cdr3_aa: CASSLAGPEQFF
v_call: TRBV12-3/TRBV12-4
j_call: TRBJ2-1
cdr3_length: 12

cdr3_aa: CASTPIIPERRPQETQYF
v_call: TRBV6-2/TRBV6-3
j_call: TRBJ2-5
cdr3_length: 18

cdr3_aa: CASSHENGYTF
v_call: TRBV3-1
j_call: TRBJ1-2
cdr3_length: 11

cdr3_aa: CASSSRDKKETQYF
v_call: TRBV11-1
j_call: TRBJ2-5
cdr3_length: 14

cdr3_aa: CASSFGTGTEAFF
v_call: TRBV5-5
j_call: TRBJ1-1
cdr3_length: 13

cdr3_aa: CASSSRVYEQFF
v_call: TRBV7-9
j_call: TRBJ2-1
cdr3_length: 12

cdr3_aa: CASSVASGGLQETQYF
v_call: TRBV9
j_call: TRBJ2-5
cdr3_length: 16